Below, 22 T cell receptor beta chains from the same sample are listed, as sequenced in a study of shared clonotypes between healthy human individuals. TCRdb's copy holds only in-frame clones and misses some; the assay was immunoSEQ multiplex PCR. The sample lists roughly 2,500,000 clones, 80% to 95% occurring once. Source material: naive CD4+ T cells from PBMCs. Subset of the sample: CD45RA+ positively selected. The origin of the receptors is a man between 18 and 35 years old in good health. Some clones in this sample may be carry-over from other donors' samples.

This sequence joins TRBV7-3 and TRBJ2-1; TRBD2 agrees at 14 bases. V was clipped by 4 bases and J by 10 bases; unmatched bases: 6. The germline V gene has CDR1 SGHTA and CDR2 FQGTGA. The CDR3 totals 15 residues. The CDR3 protein is CASSYSGLAGVEQFF. The DNA of the CDR3 is TGTGCCAGCAGCTACTCGGGACTAGCGGGAGTAGAGCAGTTCTTC.

This clone was observed a few times. The chain joins TRBV6-1 to TRBJ1-5, with D possibly TRBD1 on 6 matching bases. Germline-derived CDR1 and CDR2 are MNHNS and SASEGT. The V end lost 8 bases, the J end lost 0 bases, and 8 bases lay between the germline ends. The CDR3 runs to 13 residues. The CDR3 here is CASGGYSNQPQHF. In DNA form, the CDR3 reads TGTGCCAGCGGGGGCTATAGCAATCAGCCCCAGCATTTT.

Notes on this clone: This same CDR3 is encoded by further DNA sequences in the sample. The V and J genes are TRBV28 and TRBJ1-2; no clear D. The CDR3 runs to 12 residues. Trimming took off 2 bases at V and 4 bases at J, with 5 bases between the two ends. Germline CDR1 MDHEN, CDR2 SYDVKM. CDR3 sequence (DNA): TGTGCCAGCAGTTTAAGGGTCTATGGCTACACCTTC. It yields the protein CASSLRVYGYTF.

The chain employs TRBV5-1 and TRBJ2-1, with D maybe TRBD1 (6 bases). CDR1 and CDR2 from the germline V gene are SGHRS and YFSETQ. The V end lost 0 bases, the J end lost 1 base, and 11 bases lay between the germline ends. The CDR3 is made up of 16 amino acids. The chain's CDR3 is CASSLVAGTSYNEQFF. CDR3 nucleotide sequence: TGCGCCAGCAGCTTGGTCGCAGGGACATCCTACAATGAGCAGTTCTTC.

V and J are TRBV5-4 and TRBJ1-2, with D tentatively TRBD1 (5 bases). V lost 4 bases, J lost 6 bases, and 16 bases lay in between. CDR3 length equals 14 residues. Per the germline V gene, CDR1 is SGHNT and CDR2 is YYREEE (reference sequence). The CDR3, as DNA: TGTGCCAGCAGCAGGGGATTGTTGGAAAATGGCTACACCTTC. This sequence encodes CASSRGLLENGYTF.

The chain has TRBV15 and TRBJ2-7; no firm D call. V dropped 0 bases and J dropped 1 base, with 7 bases sitting between them. CDR1 LNHNV and CDR2 YYDKDF come from the germline V gene (reference sequence). This CDR3 spans 14 amino acids. The CDR3 spells CATSRDSISYEQYF. Here the CDR3 DNA reads TGTGCCACCAGCAGAGATTCTATTTCCTACGAGCAGTACTTC.

This clone was counted a single time. The J gene is TRBJ1-5, the V gene TRBV5-1; a possible D gene is TRBD1 (6 bases). The CDR3 totals 13 residues. V lost 8 bases and J lost 4, with 13 bases in between. Germline CDR1 is SGHRS and CDR2 is YFSETQ. The CDR3 spells CASRTELNQPQHF. CDR3 nucleotide sequence: TGCGCCAGTAGGACAGAGTTAAATCAGCCCCAGCATTTT. The full variable domain, with the rest looked up from reference TRBV5-1 and TRBJ1-5, is KAGVTQTPRYLIKTRGQQVTLSCSPISGHRSVSWYQQTPGQGLQFLFEYFSETQRNKGNFPGRFSGRQFSNSRSEMNVSTLELGDSALYLCASRTELNQPQHFGDGTRLSIL.

The gene calls are TRBV19 and TRBJ1-2; no definite D call. V shed 2 bases and J shed 4 bases, with 17 bases lying between them. CDR3 length: 16 amino acids. Per the germline V gene, CDR1 is LNHDA and CDR2 is SQIVND (reference sequence). CDR3 sequence: CASSINSRTRAYGYTF. CDR3 coding DNA: TGTGCCAGTAGTATAAATTCGCGGACCCGGGCCTATGGCTACACCTTC.

This rearrangement joins TRBV28 to TRBJ2-7; a weak D match, TRBD2 (7 bases). This CDR3 region has 17 residues. The germline V gene encodes CDR1 MDHEN and CDR2 SYDVKM. V was clipped by 1 base and J by 4 bases, with 20 bases between them. This chain's CDR3 is CASSLFIQGGTGYEQYF. The CDR3 DNA sequence: TGTGCCAGCAGTTTATTTATACAGGGAGGGACCGGTTACGAGCAGTACTTC.

The rearrangement uses TRBV28 and TRBJ1-2, with D unclear. CDR1 MDHEN and CDR2 SYDVKM come from the germline V gene. Trimming left V 5 bases short and J 7 bases short, with 20 bases between. CDR3 size: 15 residues. This CDR3 reads CASSPAYLTYSGYTF. The CDR3 coding sequence is TGTGCCAGCAGTCCCGCCTACCTTACATATAGTGGCTACACCTTC.

The chain recombines TRBV19 with TRBJ1-4, with D possibly TRBD1 on 5 matching bases. The ends were cut back, 6 bases at V and 8 bases at J, with 13 bases in the middle. The CDR3 totals 13 residues. CDR1 and CDR2 from the germline V gene are LNHDA and SQIVND (reference sequence). CDR3 region: CASRDIDREKLFF. The CDR3 DNA reads as TGTGCCAGTAGGGACATCGACAGAGAAAAACTGTTTTTT.

The chain joins TRBV11-2 to TRBJ1-3; D call uncertain. Trimming pared 4 bases from V and 4 bases from J, leaving 11 bases between. CDR3 length: 14 amino acids. CDR1 and CDR2 (germline): SGHAT, FQNNGV. CDR3 sequence reads: CASSSPRGGNTIYF. The CDR3 DNA is TGTGCCAGCAGCTCCCCTCGAGGCGGAAACACCATATATTTT. Full variable domain (outside the CDR3, taken from reference TRBV11-2 and TRBJ1-3): EAGVAQSPRYKIIEKRQSVAFWCNPISGHATLYWYQQILGQGPKLLIQFQNNGVVDDSQLPKDRFSAERLKGVDSTLKIQPAKLEDSAVYLCASSSPRGGNTIYFGEGSWLTVV.

The table lists this clone with a count of one. V and J are TRBV30 and TRBJ1-6; TRBD1 might be the D (6 bases). V shed 2 bases and J shed 7 bases, with 12 bases lying between them. Germline V lookup: CDR1 GTSNPN, CDR2 SVGIG (reference sequence). This CDR3 contains 14 residues. The CDR3 loop is CAWSLGHRNSPLHF. The CDR3 DNA reads as TGTGCCTGGAGTCTGGGACACAGAAATTCACCCCTCCACTTT.

This chain joins TRBV7-9 and TRBJ2-1; perhaps TRBD1 as D (5 bases). V lost 5 bases and J lost 2, with 13 bases in between. Germline V gene lookup returns CDR1 SEHNR and CDR2 FQNEAQ (reference sequence). The length of the CDR3 is 15 residues. For the CDR3, the DNA is TGTGCCAGCAGCCCCACAGGTGCCCCCTACAATGAGCAGTTCTTC. This codes for CASSPTGAPYNEQFF.

The chain carries TRBV14 and TRBJ2-1; D may match TRBD1 or TRBD2 (5 bases each). V was shortened by 0 bases and J by 6 bases, with 15 bases between the two germline ends. This CDR3 is built from 16 residues. The germline V gene encodes CDR1 SGHDN and CDR2 FVKESK. The CDR3 nucleotides are TGTGCCAGCAGCCAAGATTATAGAGGGGACCGCAATGAGCAGTTCTTC. Amino acid sequence: CASSQDYRGDRNEQFF.

This chain connects TRBV7-9 to TRBJ1-1; the D gene is possibly TRBD1 (5 bases). Looked up from germline, CDR1 is SEHNR and CDR2 is FQNEAQ (reference sequence). V was pared by 4 bases and J by 2 bases, with 14 bases between. The CDR3 loop spans 15 amino acids. The CDR3 is CASSWGNHANTEAFF. Here the CDR3 DNA reads TGTGCCAGCAGCTGGGGGAATCATGCTAACACTGAAGCTTTCTTT. Full variable domain (remainder filled in from reference TRBV7-9 and TRBJ1-1): DTGVSQNPRHKITKRGQNVTFRCDPISEHNRLYWYRQTLGQGPEFLTYFQNEAQLEKSRLLSDRFSAERPKGSFSTLEIQRTEQGDSAMYLCASSWGNHANTEAFFGQGTRLTVV.

V gene TRBV4-3 combines with J gene TRBJ2-1; no reliable D call. CDR3 length equals 16 residues. Germline loops: CDR1 LGHNA, CDR2 YSLEER. Trimming took off 0 bases at V and 4 bases at J, with 13 bases between the two ends. CDR3 sequence reads: CASSQEPQGVYNEQFF. DNA for the CDR3: TGCGCCAGCAGCCAAGAACCCCAAGGAGTGTACAATGAGCAGTTCTTC.

In its sample, this clone was seen once. Other DNA sequences from this sample encode an identical CDR3 as well. The J gene is TRBJ2-3, the V gene TRBV5-4; a weak D match, TRBD2 (6 bases). This CDR3 region has 14 residues. V was trimmed by 4 bases and J by 0 bases, leaving 9 bases between them. Germline V gives CDR1 SGHNT, CDR2 YYREEE (reference sequence). For the CDR3, the DNA is TGTGCCAGCAGCGGCGGAGGGAGCACAGATACGCAGTATTTT. Translating gives CASSGGGSTDTQYF. Full variable domain (rest looked up from reference TRBV5-4 and TRBJ2-3): ETGVTQSPTHLIKTRGQQVTLRCSSQSGHNTVSWYQQALGQGPQFIFQYYREEENGRGNFPPRFSGLQFPNYSSELNVNALELDDSALYLCASSGGGSTDTQYFGPGTRLTVL.

V is TRBV27 and J is TRBJ1-4; the D gene is possibly TRBD1 (5 bases). CDR3 size: 16 residues. V lost 2 bases and J 3 bases, leaving 13 bases between the germline ends. Germline CDR1 and CDR2: MNHEY and SMNVEV (reference sequence). For the CDR3, the DNA is TGTGCCAGCAGTTTACGGGCGGGGACGGCTAATGAAAAACTGTTTTTT. This codes for CASSLRAGTANEKLFF.

This chain joins TRBV6-5 and TRBJ1-5; TRBD1 is a possible D gene (6 bases). Trimming left V 5 bases short and J 2 bases short, with 13 bases between. Germline V gene lookup returns CDR1 MNHEY and CDR2 SVGAGI. CDR3 length: 15 amino acids. CDR3 nucleotides: TGTGCCAGCAGTAGAGGGGGGGAAGGCAATCAGCCCCAGCATTTT. Protein product: CASSRGGEGNQPQHF.

The J gene is TRBJ1-2, the V gene TRBV6-6; no reliable D call. The CDR3 sequence is 12 residues long. V was cut by 5 bases and J by 4 bases, with 8 bases left in between. Germline V lookup: CDR1 MNHNY, CDR2 SVGAGI (reference sequence). CDR3 residues: CASSPIGYGYTF. In nucleotides, the CDR3 is TGTGCCAGCAGTCCCATTGGCTATGGCTACACCTTC.

Details on this clone: Other DNA sequences from this sample encode an identical CDR3 as well. V and J are TRBV7-9 and TRBJ1-1; D gene unclear. Trimming pared 3 bases from V and 1 base from J, leaving 6 bases between. The V gene's germline CDR1 is SEHNR and CDR2 FQNEAQ (reference sequence). The CDR3 loop spans 13 amino acids. In DNA form, the CDR3 reads TGTGCCAGCAGCTTGGAGCAGAACACTGAAGCTTTCTTT. It specifies CASSLEQNTEAFF. Variable domain in full (rest from reference TRBV7-9 and TRBJ1-1): DTGVSQNPRHKITKRGQNVTFRCDPISEHNRLYWYRQTLGQGPEFLTYFQNEAQLEKSRLLSDRFSAERPKGSFSTLEIQRTEQGDSAMYLCASSLEQNTEAFFGQGTRLTVV.